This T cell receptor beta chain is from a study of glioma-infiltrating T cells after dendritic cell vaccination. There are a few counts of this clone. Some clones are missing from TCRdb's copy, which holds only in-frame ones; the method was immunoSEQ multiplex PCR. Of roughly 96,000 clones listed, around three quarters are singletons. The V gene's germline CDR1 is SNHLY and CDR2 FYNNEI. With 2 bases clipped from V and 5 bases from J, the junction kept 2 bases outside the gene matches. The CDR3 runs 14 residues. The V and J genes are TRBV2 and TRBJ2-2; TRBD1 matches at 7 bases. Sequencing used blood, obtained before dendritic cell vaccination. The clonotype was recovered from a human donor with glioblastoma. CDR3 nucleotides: TGTGCCAGCAGTGAAAGGGGGCCGACCGGGGAGCTGTTTTTT. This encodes CASSERGPTGELFF.